This T cell receptor (beta chain) appears in the sequencing data of a study of human T cells and chemical hapten exposure. There are many counts of this clonotype. V was trimmed by 1 base and J by 3 bases, leaving 9 bases between them. Germline V gene sequence: CDR1 PRHDT, CDR2 FYEKMQ (reference sequence). The CDR3 sequence is 14 residues long. Described time point: pre-sensitization, week 0. Treatment: therapeutic diphenylcyclopropenone sensitization with weekly scalp DPC. TCRdb fed the RACE reads into MiXCR, producing one record per CDR3 protein. The table includes over 300,000 distinct CDR3 sequences, approximately 5.1% detected once.

This rearrangement joins TRBV13 to TRBJ1-1; D might be TRBD1 (5 bases). The material sequenced was whole blood, taken in connection with sensitization to the hapten diphenylcyclopropenone (DPC). The receptor's source is a woman aged 45-60 years with alopecia areata. Some clones in this sample may be carry-over from other donors' samples. In nucleotides, the CDR3 is TGTGCCAGCAGCTTAGTCACAGGCTACACTGAAGCTTTCTTT. This codes for CASSLVTGYTEAFF.